This TCR beta chain comes out of a study of identical twins. There are 13 residues in the CDR3. CDR1 is SGDLS, CDR2 YYNGEE, per germline. Overall study findings and caveats: Where beta out-of-frame sequences were concerned, excess twin sharing was weaker. The more abundant beta clonotypes in cord blood had fewer insertions, and memory repertoires did not show this.

A universal primer site was added by template switching, and unique molecular identifiers were carried by the cDNA. TCRdb passed the 5' RACE reads through MiXCR, listing each CDR3 protein once. Of approximately 350 distinct CDR3 sequences listed, approximately 80% are singletons. On this clonotype: Its antigen is unknown. At one end, the junction sequence differs from germline, possibly due to a read error.

The source of this sequence is a young woman in good health. This table probably holds off-target reads from a library built for another chain. Sequencing was performed on memory (CD45RO+) T cells sorted from blood. The chain has TRBV9 and TRBJ1-6; D unresolved. As DNA, the CDR3 is TGTGCTGTGAAAGTGACCAGTGGCTCTAGGTTGACCTTT. This translates into CAVKVTSGSRLTF.